This is a list of T cell receptor beta chains from one sample in a study of vaccination effects on CD4 cells after COVID-19. Produced via immunoSEQ multiplex PCR; TCRdb's table is partial and in-frame only. The sample has fewer than 30,000 clones; over 55% are singletons. No cognate antigen is known for these TCRs. This sample comprised CD4+ T cells from PBMCs cultured with HCoV-OC43 spike peptides, obtained before COVID-19 vaccination. The receptors were gathered from a human donor who received a COVID-19 vaccine. Both conserved end residues are part of each CDR3. A D gene is named only where the DNA matches it firmly. A row's size may be missing; if present it is once, few, many or a size class.

CASSQTGGGETQYF	TGTGCCAGCAGTCAAACAGGGGGTGGAGAGACCCAGTACTTC	TRBJ2-5	14	TRBD1	few	TRBV5-6
CASSSTSSTDTQYF	TGCGCCAGCAGCTCGACCTCTAGCACAGATACGCAGTATTTT	TRBJ2-3	14	NA	NA	TRBV5-1
CASSQGTSGGSMELFF	TGCGCCAGCAGCCAGGGGACTAGCGGGGGGAGTATGGAGCTGTTTTTT	TRBJ2-2	16	TRBD2	few	TRBV5-1
CASSRTSGTTGTQYF	TGTGCCAGCAGTAGGACTAGCGGGACAACTGGGACCCAGTACTTC	TRBJ2-5	15	TRBD2	few	TRBV6-5
CASSPIGQGDNQPQHF	TGTGCCAGCAGTCCCATAGGACAGGGTGACAATCAGCCCCAGCATTTT	TRBJ1-5	16	TRBD1	NA	TRBV27
CSAFQETQYF	TGCAGTGCTTTTCAAGAGACCCAGTACTTC	TRBJ2-5	10	NA	NA	TRBV20-1
CASSYPASEAFF	TGTGCCAGCAGTTACCCGGCGTCTGAAGCTTTCTTT	TRBJ1-1	12	NA	NA	TRBV6-2/TRBV6-3
CASSYRTVSGNTEAFF	TGTGCCAGCAGTTACCGCACAGTCTCGGGGAACACTGAAGCTTTCTTT	TRBJ1-1	16	NA	NA	TRBV6-2/TRBV6-3
CASSEAASGFNQPQHF	TGTGCCAGCAGTGAAGCCGCATCAGGATTCAATCAGCCCCAGCATTTT	TRBJ1-5	16	NA	NA	TRBV2
CASSDGTNTGELFF	TGTGCCAGCAGTGACGGGACTAACACCGGGGAGCTGTTTTTT	TRBJ2-2	14	NA	NA	TRBV6-4
CASSLAGVSEQYF	TGTGCCAGCAGCTTGGCGGGGGTGTCCGAGCAGTACTTC	TRBJ2-7	13	TRBD2	NA	TRBV7-9
CAWIPLGTITDTQYF	TGTGCCTGGATCCCTCTCGGCACGATCACAGATACGCAGTATTTT	TRBJ2-3	15	NA	NA	TRBV30
CASSSGTALNRPQHF	TGTGCCAGCAGTTCCGGGACAGCCCTAAATCGGCCCCAGCATTTT	TRBJ1-5	15	TRBD1	NA	TRBV27
CASSFRQSGYTF	TGTGCCAGCAGTTTTCGACAGAGTGGCTACACCTTC	TRBJ1-2	12	NA	NA	TRBV12-3/TRBV12-4
CASSWGGTTDTQYF	TGCGCCAGCAGCTGGGGGGGTACCACAGATACGCAGTATTTT	TRBJ2-3	14	TRBD2	NA	TRBV5-1
CASRPSSSYNSPLHF	TGTGCCAGCAGGCCGAGTAGCTCCTATAATTCACCCCTCCACTTT	TRBJ1-6	15	NA	few	TRBV6-5
CAWSLSTGELFF	TGTGCCTGGAGCCTCTCGACCGGGGAGCTGTTTTTT	TRBJ2-2	12	NA	NA	TRBV30
CSVDQGSVGYTF	TGCAGCGTTGATCAGGGAAGTGTCGGCTACACCTTC	TRBJ1-2	12	NA	NA	TRBV29-1
CASSSLANYGYTF	TGCGCCAGCAGCTCCTTAGCTAACTATGGCTACACCTTC	TRBJ1-2	13	NA	NA	TRBV5-1
CASSFEFGGEAFF	TGTGCCAGCAGCTTCGAGTTCGGTGGTGAGGCTTTCTTT	TRBJ1-1	13	NA	NA	TRBV5-6
CASSLGDTGTGGVRGYTF	TGTGCCAGCAGCTTGGGGGACACCGGGACAGGGGGAGTGAGAGGCTACACCTTC	TRBJ1-2	18	TRBD1	NA	TRBV11-2
CASRPGRNYGYTF	TGTGCCAGCAGACCGGGACGGAACTATGGCTACACCTTC	TRBJ1-2	13	NA	NA	TRBV3-1/TRBV3-2
CASIHQESGAFF	TGTGCCAGTATCCATCAGGAATCAGGTGCTTTCTTT	TRBJ1-1	12	NA	NA	TRBV19